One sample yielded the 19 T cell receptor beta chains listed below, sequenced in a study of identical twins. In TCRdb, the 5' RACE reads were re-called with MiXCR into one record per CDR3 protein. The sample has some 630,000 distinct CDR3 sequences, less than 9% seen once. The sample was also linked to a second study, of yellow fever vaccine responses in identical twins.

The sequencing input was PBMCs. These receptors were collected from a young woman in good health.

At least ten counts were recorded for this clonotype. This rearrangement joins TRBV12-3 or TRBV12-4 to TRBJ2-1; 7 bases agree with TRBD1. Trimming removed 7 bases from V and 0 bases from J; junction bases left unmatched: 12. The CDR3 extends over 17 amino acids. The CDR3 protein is CASTPPPGTDSYNEQFF. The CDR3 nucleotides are TGTGCCAGCACCCCCCCCCCAGGGACAGACTCCTACAATGAGCAGTTCTTC.

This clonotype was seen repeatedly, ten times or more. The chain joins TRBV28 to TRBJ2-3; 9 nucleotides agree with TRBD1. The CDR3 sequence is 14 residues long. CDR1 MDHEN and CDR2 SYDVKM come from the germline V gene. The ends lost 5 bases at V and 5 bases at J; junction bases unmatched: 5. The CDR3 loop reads CASSTDRGGDTQYF. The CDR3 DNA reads TGTGCCAGCAGTACGGACAGGGGTGGAGATACGCAGTATTTT.

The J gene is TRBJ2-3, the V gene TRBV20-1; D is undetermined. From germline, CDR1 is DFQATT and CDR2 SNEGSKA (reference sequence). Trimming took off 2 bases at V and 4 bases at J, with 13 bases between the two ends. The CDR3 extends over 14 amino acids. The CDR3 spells CSARSLRWADTQYF. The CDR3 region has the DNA TGCAGTGCTAGAAGCCTACGATGGGCAGATACGCAGTATTTT.

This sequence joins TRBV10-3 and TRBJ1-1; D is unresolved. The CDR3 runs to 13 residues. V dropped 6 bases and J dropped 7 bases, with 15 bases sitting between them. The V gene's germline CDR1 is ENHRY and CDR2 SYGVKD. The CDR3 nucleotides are TGTGCCATCAGGAAGAAGGGAGTGGATGAAGCTTTCTTT. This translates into CAIRKKGVDEAFF.

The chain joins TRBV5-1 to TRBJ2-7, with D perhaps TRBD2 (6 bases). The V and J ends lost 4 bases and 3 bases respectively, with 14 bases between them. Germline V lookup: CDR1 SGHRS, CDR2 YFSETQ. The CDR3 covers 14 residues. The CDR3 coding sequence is TGCGCCAGCAGCCCGGAGGGCCAGAGCTACGAGCAGTACTTC. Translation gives CASSPEGQSYEQYF.

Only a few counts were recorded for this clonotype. The CDR3 coding sequence is TGTGCCAGCAGTTCCCGGGACAACCCGATCCCGAGGTACGAGCAGTACTTC. Translation: CASSSRDNPIPRYEQYF. This chain uses TRBV12-3 or TRBV12-4 with TRBJ2-7, with D tentatively TRBD1 (6 bases). This CDR3 contains 17 residues. Between the trimmed V and J ends, which lost 4 bases and 4 bases, there was a span of 23 bases.

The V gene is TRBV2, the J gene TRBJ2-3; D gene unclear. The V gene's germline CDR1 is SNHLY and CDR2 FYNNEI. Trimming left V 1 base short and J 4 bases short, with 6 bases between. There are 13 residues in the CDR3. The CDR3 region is CASSEGVADTQYF. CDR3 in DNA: TGTGCCAGCAGTGAAGGGGTGGCAGATACGCAGTATTTT.

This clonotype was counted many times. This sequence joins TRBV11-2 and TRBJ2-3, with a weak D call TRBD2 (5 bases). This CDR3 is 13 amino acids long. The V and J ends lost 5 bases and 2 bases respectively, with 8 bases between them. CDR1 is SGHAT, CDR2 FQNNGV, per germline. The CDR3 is CASSPDYTDTQYF. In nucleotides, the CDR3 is TGTGCCAGCAGCCCCGACTACACAGATACGCAGTATTTT.

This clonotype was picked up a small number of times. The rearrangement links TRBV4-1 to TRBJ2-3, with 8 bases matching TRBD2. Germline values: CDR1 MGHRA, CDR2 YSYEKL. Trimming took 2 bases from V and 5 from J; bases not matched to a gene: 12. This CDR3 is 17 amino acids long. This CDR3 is CASSQIRAGGAGDTQYF. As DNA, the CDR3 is TGCGCCAGCAGCCAAATCAGGGCGGGAGGAGCGGGAGATACGCAGTATTTT.

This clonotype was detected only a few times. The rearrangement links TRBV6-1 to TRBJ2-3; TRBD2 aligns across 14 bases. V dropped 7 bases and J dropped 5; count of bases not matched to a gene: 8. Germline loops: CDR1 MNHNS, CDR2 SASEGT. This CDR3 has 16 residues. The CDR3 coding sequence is TGTGCCAGCAAGGTGACTAGCGGGGGGGCCGGAGATACGCAGTATTTT. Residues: CASKVTSGGAGDTQYF.

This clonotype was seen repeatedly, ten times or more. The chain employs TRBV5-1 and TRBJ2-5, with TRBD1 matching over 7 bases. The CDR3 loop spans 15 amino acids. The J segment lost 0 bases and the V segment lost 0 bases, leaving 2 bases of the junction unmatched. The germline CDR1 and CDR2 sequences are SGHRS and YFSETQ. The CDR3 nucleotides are TGCGCCAGCAGCTTGGGTGGGACAGACCAAGAGACCCAGTACTTC. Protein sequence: CASSLGGTDQETQYF.

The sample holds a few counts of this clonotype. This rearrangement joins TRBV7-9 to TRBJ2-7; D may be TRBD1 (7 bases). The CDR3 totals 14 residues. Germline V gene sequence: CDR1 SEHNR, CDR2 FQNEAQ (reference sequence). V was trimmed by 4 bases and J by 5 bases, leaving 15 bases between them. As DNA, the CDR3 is TGTGCCAGCAGCTCCTACAGGGGAGGCCACGAGCAGTACTTC. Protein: CASSSYRGGHEQYF.

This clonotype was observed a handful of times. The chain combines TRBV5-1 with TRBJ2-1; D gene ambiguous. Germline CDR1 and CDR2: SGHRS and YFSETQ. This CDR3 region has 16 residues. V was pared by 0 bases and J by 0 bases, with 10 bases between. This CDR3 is CASSLGLKNSYNEQFF. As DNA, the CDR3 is TGCGCCAGCAGCTTGGGCCTCAAGAACTCCTACAATGAGCAGTTCTTC.

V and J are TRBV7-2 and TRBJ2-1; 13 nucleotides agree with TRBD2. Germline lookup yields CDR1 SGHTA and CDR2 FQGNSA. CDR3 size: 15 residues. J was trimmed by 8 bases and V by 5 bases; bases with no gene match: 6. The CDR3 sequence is CASSPGTSGTYEQFF. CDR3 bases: TGTGCCAGCAGCCCCGGGACTAGCGGGACATATGAGCAGTTCTTC.

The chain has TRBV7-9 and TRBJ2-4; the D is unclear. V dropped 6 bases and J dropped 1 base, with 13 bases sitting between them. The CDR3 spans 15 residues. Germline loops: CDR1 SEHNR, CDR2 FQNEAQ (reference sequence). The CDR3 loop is CASSPSGQAKNIQYF. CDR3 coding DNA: TGTGCCAGCAGTCCTTCCGGGCAGGCCAAAAACATTCAGTACTTC.

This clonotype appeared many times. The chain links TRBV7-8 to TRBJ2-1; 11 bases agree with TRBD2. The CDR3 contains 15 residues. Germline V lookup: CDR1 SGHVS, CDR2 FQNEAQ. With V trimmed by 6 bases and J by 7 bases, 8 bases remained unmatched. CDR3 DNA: TGTGCCAGCAGACGGTTGATAGCGGGGGGGAATGAGCAGTTCTTC. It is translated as CASRRLIAGGNEQFF.

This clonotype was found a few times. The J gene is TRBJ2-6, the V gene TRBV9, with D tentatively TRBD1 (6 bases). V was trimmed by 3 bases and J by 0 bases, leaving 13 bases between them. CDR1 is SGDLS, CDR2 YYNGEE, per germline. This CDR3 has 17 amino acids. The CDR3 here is CASSGTAPFSGANVLTF. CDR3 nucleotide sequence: TGTGCCAGCAGCGGGACAGCGCCCTTCTCTGGGGCCAACGTCCTGACTTTC.

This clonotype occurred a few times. Written as DNA, the CDR3 is TGCAGTGCAACCCCGCATGAGACCCAGTACTTC. Amino acids: CSATPHETQYF. This chain connects TRBV20-1 to TRBJ2-5; D is unresolved. There are 11 residues in the CDR3. V was trimmed by 6 bases and J by 5 bases, leaving 10 bases between them. Germline-derived CDR1 and CDR2 are DFQATT and SNEGSKA (reference sequence).

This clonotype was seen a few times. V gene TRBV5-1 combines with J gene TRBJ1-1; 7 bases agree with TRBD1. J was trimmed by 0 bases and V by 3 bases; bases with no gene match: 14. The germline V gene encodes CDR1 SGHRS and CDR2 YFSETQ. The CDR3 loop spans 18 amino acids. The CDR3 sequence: CASSSRSGTDYMNTEAFF. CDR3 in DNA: TGCGCCAGCAGCTCCCGATCTGGGACAGACTATATGAACACTGAAGCTTTCTTT.